Presented here are 15 T cell receptor beta chains from one specimen sequenced in a study of T-cell reconstitution after alpha-beta-depleted transplantation in children (dated by TCRdb to about 2016). In light of the paper, this sample's treatment or condition label describes: allogeneic hematopoietic cell transplantation with graft depleted of TCRalphabeta T cells and CD19 B cells. The library was built by means of PCR. TCRdb shows the sequencer as Illumina HiSeq 2500. TCR libraries were prepared with molecular barcoding, using unique molecular identifiers to normalize TCRbeta repertoire quantification. TCRdb cleaned the public reads at Q25 with fastp, built clones with MiXCR and kept in-frame beta chains. Each entry merges the rows of one CDR3 protein and shows their most common DNA and genes. The sample has about 200,000 distinct CDR3 sequences on record, approximately 7% of them singletons. Of the sample, just over 5.5% falls within the top ten clones.

Specimen: PBMCs, collected before TCRalphabeta/CD19-depleted stem cell transplant. The receptors were gathered from a boy between 2 and 10 years old with acute lymphoblastic leukemia, due to receive a stem cell transplant.

This clonotype appeared many times. The chain links TRBV6-2 or TRBV6-3 to TRBJ2-7, with D hard to call. The CDR3 covers 13 residues. Germline CDR1 MNHEY, CDR2 SVGEGT. Trimming removed 0 bases from V and 3 bases from J, with 6 bases in between. The chain's CDR3 is CASSYSGYYEQYF. The DNA for the CDR3 is TGTGCCAGCAGTTACTCTGGTTACTACGAGCAGTACTTC.

This clonotype showed up many times. This sequence joins TRBV12-3 or TRBV12-4 and TRBJ1-1; 8 bases map to TRBD1. The CDR3 contains 14 residues. Trimming at V came to 6 bases and at J to 4 bases, leaving 7 bases not matched to a gene. This CDR3 is CASSRTGRSTEAFF. DNA of the CDR3: TGTGCCAGCAGCAGGACAGGGCGAAGCACTGAAGCTTTCTTT.

Details on this clonotype: Possible read error: a much larger clone is one base away. The chain recombines TRBV20-1 with TRBJ2-7; D unclear. There are 13 residues in the CDR3. Germline V gene lookup returns CDR1 DFQATT and CDR2 SNEGSKA (reference sequence). The CDR3, as DNA: TGCAGTGCTAGAGAATCAAGATCCTACGTGCAGTACTTC. Protein product: CSARESRSYVQYF.

This clonotype was seen at least ten times. The chain joins TRBV20-1 to TRBJ1-4; TRBD1 matches 7 bases. Trimming at V came to 1 base and at J to 5 bases, leaving 1 base not matched to a gene. The CDR3 is made up of 13 amino acids. Germline assignment: CDR1 DFQATT and CDR2 SNEGSKA (reference sequence). CDR3 bases: TGCAGTGCTAGAGCCAGGGGGAATGAAAAACTGTTTTTT. As protein: CSARARGNEKLFF.

This clonotype was seen many times. The rearrangement joins TRBV7-2 to TRBJ2-3; 10 positions match TRBD2. J was trimmed by 5 bases and V by 1 base; bases with no gene match: 6. Germline-derived CDR1 and CDR2 are SGHTA and FQGNSA. The CDR3 runs to 16 residues. The CDR3 loop reads CASSLGAGGHQDTQYF. The DNA of the CDR3 is TGTGCCAGCAGCTTAGGAGCGGGGGGGCATCAAGATACGCAGTATTTT.

This clonotype was counted at least ten times. The rearrangement links TRBV7-9 to TRBJ1-4; weak D call: TRBD1 (5 bases). Germline assignment: CDR1 SEHNR and CDR2 FQNEAQ (reference sequence). The V end lost 4 bases, the J end lost 3 bases, and 12 bases lay between the germline ends. This CDR3 is built from 15 residues. Written as DNA, the CDR3 is TGTGCCAGCAGCTCAATGACAGAACCTAATGAAAAACTGTTTTTT. Its protein is CASSSMTEPNEKLFF.

Many counts were recorded for this clonotype. The V gene is TRBV10-3, the J gene TRBJ1-5; tentative D call: TRBD1 (5 bases). The CDR3 extends over 16 amino acids. V lost 2 bases and J lost 2, with 13 bases in between. The V gene's germline CDR1 is ENHRY and CDR2 SYGVKD. The CDR3 loop reads CAISEHRGTGNQPQHF. CDR3 coding DNA: TGTGCCATCAGTGAGCATAGGGGAACGGGCAATCAGCCCCAGCATTTT.

This clonotype came up a few times. The CDR3: CASSVAPASSYEQYF. In nucleotides, the CDR3 is TGTGCCAGCAGCGTAGCCCCGGCGAGCTCCTACGAGCAGTACTTC. The chain employs TRBV9 and TRBJ2-7; D is ambiguous. V lost 0 bases to trimming and J lost 0 bases, with 10 bases between them. CDR1 SGDLS and CDR2 YYNGEE come from the germline V gene. The CDR3 covers 15 residues.

This clonotype was detected many times. V usage is TRBV5-1 and J usage is TRBJ2-3, with D perhaps matching TRBD1 or TRBD2 (5 bases each). Germline assignment: CDR1 SGHRS and CDR2 YFSETQ. The V gene lost 4 bases and the J gene lost 4 bases, with 16 bases spanning the gap. CDR3 length equals 15 residues. This CDR3 reads CASSPPKSGPDTQYF. The CDR3 DNA sequence: TGCGCCAGCAGCCCGCCTAAATCGGGACCAGATACGCAGTATTTT.

This clonotype was seen ten or more times. The chain couples TRBV28 to TRBJ2-1; TRBD2 is a possible D gene (5 bases). The germline V and J ends were trimmed by 3 bases and 4 bases, with 10 bases remaining between them. The germline CDR1 and CDR2 sequences are MDHEN and SYDVKM. This CDR3 is built from 14 residues. This CDR3 reads CASSFRRIYNEQFF. CDR3 bases: TGTGCCAGCAGTTTCCGGAGGATATACAATGAGCAGTTCTTC.

This clonotype was seen a few times. The V and J genes are TRBV6-1 and TRBJ2-7; tentatively, D is TRBD2 (6 bases). Germline CDR1 is MNHNS and CDR2 is SASEGT. V shed 8 bases and J shed 8 bases, with 19 bases lying between them. The CDR3 has 13 amino acids. The CDR3 loop is CASQAGGAGKQYF. CDR3 sequence (DNA): TGTGCCAGCCAGGCCGGGGGAGCAGGCAAGCAGTACTTC.

This clonotype was counted only a few times. The chain joins TRBV12-3 or TRBV12-4 to TRBJ2-5; TRBD2 matches at 8 bases. V trimming: 3 bases; J trimming: 0 bases; junction bases outside the gene matches: 3. This CDR3 contains 15 residues. CDR3 DNA: TGTGCCAGCAGTTTTCTAGCGGGTTACCAAGAGACCCAGTACTTC. Translated, it gives CASSFLAGYQETQYF.

This clonotype was detected ten times or more. V usage is TRBV20-1 and J usage is TRBJ2-5; 8 positions match TRBD2. From germline, CDR1 is DFQATT and CDR2 SNEGSKA (reference sequence). Unmatched junction bases numbered 10, after V lost 5 bases and J lost 2 bases. The CDR3 runs 15 residues. Here the CDR3 reads CSALSLAGKQETQYF. Written as DNA, the CDR3 is TGCAGTGCTTTATCTCTAGCGGGCAAACAAGAGACCCAGTACTTC.

This clonotype appeared many times. The J gene is TRBJ2-7, the V gene TRBV19, with 7 bases aligning to TRBD1. J lost 3 bases, V lost 4 bases, and 6 bases had no gene match. Germline lookup yields CDR1 LNHDA and CDR2 SQIVND (reference sequence). This CDR3 is built from 14 residues. The DNA of the CDR3 is TGTGCCAGTAGTACCCGACAGGGTTTCTACGAGCAGTACTTC. This codes for CASSTRQGFYEQYF.

This clonotype was recorded many times. The J gene is TRBJ2-1, the V gene TRBV5-5, with D possibly matching TRBD1 (6 bases). V gave up 0 bases and J gave up 5 bases, with 15 bases separating them. The germline V gene encodes CDR1 SGHKS and CDR2 YYEKEE (reference sequence). The CDR3 loop spans 16 amino acids. The CDR3 nucleotides read TGTGCCAGCAGCTTGGACTCAGGGGCCTCTGACAATGAGCAGTTCTTC. It specifies CASSLDSGASDNEQFF.